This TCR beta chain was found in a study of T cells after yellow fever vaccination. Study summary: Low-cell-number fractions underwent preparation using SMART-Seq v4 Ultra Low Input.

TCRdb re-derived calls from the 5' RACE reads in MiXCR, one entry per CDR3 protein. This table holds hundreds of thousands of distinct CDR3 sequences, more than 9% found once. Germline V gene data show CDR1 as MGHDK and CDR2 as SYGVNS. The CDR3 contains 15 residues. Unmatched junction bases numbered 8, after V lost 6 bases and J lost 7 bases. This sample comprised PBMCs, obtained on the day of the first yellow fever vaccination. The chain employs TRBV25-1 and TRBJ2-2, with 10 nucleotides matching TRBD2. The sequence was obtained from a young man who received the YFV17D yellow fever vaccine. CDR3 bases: TGTGCCAGCAGCGCCGTAGCGGGGGGAATCGGGGAGCTGTTTTTT. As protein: CASSAVAGGIGELFF.